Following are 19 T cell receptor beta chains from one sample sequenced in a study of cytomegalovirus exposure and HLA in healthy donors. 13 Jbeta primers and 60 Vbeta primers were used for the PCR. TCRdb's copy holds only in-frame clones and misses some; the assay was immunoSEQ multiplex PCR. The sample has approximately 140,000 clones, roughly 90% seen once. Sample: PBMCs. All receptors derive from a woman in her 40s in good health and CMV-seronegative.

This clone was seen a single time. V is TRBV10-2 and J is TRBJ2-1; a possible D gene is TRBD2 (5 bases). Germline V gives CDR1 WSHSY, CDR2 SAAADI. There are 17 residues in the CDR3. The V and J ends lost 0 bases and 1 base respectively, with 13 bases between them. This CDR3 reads CASSESPSIVSYNEQFF. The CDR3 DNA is TGCGCCAGCAGTGAGTCTCCTAGCATAGTTTCCTACAATGAGCAGTTCTTC.

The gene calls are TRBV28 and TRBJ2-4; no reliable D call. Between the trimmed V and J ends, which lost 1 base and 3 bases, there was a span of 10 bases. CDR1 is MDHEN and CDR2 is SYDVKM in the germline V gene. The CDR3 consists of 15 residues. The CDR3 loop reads CASSLSGQLKNIQYF. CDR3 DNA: TGTGCCAGCAGTTTATCTGGGCAGCTCAAAAACATTCAGTACTTC.

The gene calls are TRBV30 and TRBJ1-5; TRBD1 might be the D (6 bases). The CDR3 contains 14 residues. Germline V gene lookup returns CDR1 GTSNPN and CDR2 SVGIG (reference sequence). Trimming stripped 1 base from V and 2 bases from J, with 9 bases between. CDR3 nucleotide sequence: TGTGCCTGGAGTGCAGGGGTCGGCAATCAGCCCCAGCATTTT. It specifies CAWSAGVGNQPQHF.

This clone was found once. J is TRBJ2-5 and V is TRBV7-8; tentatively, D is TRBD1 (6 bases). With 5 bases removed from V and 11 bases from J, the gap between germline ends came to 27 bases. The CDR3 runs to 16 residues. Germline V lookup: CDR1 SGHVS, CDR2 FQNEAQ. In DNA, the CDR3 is TGTGCCAGCAGCCTCAATTCCGGGACACAGGCAGGGGAGCAGTACTTC. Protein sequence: CASSLNSGTQAGEQYF.

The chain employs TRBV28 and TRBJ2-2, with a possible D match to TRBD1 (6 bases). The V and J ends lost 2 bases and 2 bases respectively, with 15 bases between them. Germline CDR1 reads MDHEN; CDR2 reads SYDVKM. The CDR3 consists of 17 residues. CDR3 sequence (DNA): TGTGCCAGCAGTTTAGGCGTGGGGGCGGCAAACACCGGGGAGCTGTTTTTT. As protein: CASSLGVGAANTGELFF. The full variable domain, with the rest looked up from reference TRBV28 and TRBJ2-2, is DVKVTQSSRYLVKRTGEKVFLECVQDMDHENMFWYRQDPGLGLRLIYFSYDVKMKEKGDIPEGYSVSREKKERFSLILESASTNQTSMYLCASSLGVGAANTGELFFGEGSRLTVL.

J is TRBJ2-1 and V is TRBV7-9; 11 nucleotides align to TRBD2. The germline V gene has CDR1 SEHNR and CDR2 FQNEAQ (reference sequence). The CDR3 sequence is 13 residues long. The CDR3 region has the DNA TGTTCCACCAAACTAGCGGGAGTCGATGAGCAGTTCTTC. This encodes CSTKLAGVDEQFF.

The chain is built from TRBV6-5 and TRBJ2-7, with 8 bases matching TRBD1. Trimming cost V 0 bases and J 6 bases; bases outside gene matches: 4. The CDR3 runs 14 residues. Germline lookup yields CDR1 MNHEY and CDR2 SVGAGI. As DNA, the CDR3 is TGTGCCAGCAGTTACTCGACAGGGGTGGGCGAGCAGTACTTC. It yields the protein CASSYSTGVGEQYF.

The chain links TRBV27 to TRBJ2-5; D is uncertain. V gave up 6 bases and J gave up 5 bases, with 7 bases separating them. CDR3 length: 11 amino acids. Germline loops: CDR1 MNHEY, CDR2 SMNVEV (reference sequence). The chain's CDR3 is CASRSWETQYF. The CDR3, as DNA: TGTGCCAGCAGGAGTTGGGAGACCCAGTACTTC.

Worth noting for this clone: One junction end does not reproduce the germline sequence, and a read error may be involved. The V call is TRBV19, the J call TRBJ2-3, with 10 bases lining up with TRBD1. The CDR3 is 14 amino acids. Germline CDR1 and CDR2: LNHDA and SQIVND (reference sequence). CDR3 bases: TGTGCCAGTAGTCGGGGACAGGGGACAGATACGCTGTATTTT. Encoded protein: CASSRGQGTDTLYF.

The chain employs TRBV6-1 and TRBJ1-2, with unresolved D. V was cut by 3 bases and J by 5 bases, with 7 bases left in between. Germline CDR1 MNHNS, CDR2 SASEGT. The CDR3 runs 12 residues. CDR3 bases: TGTGCCAGCAGTGACGTAACTTATGGCTACACCTTC. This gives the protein CASSDVTYGYTF.

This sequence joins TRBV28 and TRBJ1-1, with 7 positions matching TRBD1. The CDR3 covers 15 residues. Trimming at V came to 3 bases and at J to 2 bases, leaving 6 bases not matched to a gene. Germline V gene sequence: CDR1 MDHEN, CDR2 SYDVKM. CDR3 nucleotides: TGTGCCAGCAGTTTCGGGACAGATAGAAACACTGAAGCTTTCTTT. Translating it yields CASSFGTDRNTEAFF.

CDR3 sequence reads: CASSSLAGVYNEQFF. In DNA, the CDR3 is TGTGCCAGCAGCTCCCTAGCGGGAGTATACAATGAGCAGTTCTTC. The V gene is TRBV7-8, the J gene TRBJ2-1; 10 bases match TRBD2. The CDR3 is 15 residues long. CDR1 is SGHVS, CDR2 FQNEAQ, per germline. V was pared by 4 bases and J by 4 bases, with 4 bases of the junction left unmatched.

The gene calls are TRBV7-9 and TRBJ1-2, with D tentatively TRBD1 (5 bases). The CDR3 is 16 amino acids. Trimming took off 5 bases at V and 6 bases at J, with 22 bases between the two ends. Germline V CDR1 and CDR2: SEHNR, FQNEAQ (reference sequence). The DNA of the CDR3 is TGTGCCAGCAGCAACAGGATAAGTAGATATTTGGATGGCTACACCTTC. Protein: CASSNRISRYLDGYTF.

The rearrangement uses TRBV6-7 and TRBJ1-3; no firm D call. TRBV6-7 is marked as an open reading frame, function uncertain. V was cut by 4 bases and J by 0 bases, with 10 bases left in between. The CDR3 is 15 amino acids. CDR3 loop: CASSFVPCSGNTIYF. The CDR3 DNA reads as TGTGCCAGCAGTTTTGTTCCGTGCTCTGGAAACACCATATATTTT.

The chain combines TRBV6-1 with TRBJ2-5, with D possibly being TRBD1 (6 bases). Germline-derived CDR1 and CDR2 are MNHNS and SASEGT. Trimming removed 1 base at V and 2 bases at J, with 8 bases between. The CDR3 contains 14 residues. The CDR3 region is CASSEGRGQETQYF. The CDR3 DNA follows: TGTGCCAGCAGTGAAGGAAGGGGGCAAGAGACCCAGTACTTC.

The CDR3 here is CASSPLQGLGQPQHF. The CDR3 region has the DNA TGTGCCAGCTCACCACTGCAGGGGTTGGGGCAGCCCCAGCATTTT. The J gene is TRBJ1-5, the V gene TRBV18; D is perhaps TRBD1 (6 bases). Germline CDR1 is KGHSH and CDR2 is LQKENI. The CDR3 length is 15 residues. Trimming left V 1 base short and J 7 bases short, with 14 bases between.

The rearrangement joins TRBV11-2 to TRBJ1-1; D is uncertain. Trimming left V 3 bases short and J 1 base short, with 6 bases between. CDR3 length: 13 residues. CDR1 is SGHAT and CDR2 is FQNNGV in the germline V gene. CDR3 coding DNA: TGTGCCAGCAGCTTTAATCGGAACACTGAAGCTTTCTTT. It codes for CASSFNRNTEAFF.

The CDR3 DNA sequence: TGTGCCAGCAGTGAATCAGGGGGGCCCGCGGGGGAAAAACTGTTTTTT. Its translation is CASSESGGPAGEKLFF. The rearrangement joins TRBV2 to TRBJ1-4; 7 nucleotides line up with TRBD1. V shed 2 bases and J 8 bases; nucleotides not matched to a gene: 11. The CDR3 is 16 amino acids. Germline-derived CDR1 and CDR2 are SNHLY and FYNNEI.

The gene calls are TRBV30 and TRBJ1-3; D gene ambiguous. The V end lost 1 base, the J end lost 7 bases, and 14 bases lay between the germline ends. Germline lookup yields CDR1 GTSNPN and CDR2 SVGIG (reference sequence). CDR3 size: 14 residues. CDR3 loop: CAWSASGTWNTIYF. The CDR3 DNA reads TGTGCCTGGAGTGCATCAGGAACGTGGAACACCATATATTTT.